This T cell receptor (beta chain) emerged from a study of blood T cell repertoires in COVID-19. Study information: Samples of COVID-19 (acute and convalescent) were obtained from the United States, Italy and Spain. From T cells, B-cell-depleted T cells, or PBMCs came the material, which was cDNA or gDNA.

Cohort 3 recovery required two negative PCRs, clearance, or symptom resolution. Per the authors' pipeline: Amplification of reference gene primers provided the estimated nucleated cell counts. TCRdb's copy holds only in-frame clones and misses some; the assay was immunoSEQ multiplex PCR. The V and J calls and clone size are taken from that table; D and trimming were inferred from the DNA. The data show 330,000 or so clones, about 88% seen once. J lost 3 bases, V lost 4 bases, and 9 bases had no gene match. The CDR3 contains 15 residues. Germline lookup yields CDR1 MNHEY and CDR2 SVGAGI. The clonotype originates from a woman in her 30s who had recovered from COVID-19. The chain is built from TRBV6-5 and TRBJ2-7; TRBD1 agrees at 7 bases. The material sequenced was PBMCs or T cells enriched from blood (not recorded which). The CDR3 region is CASSSHRGRGYEQYF. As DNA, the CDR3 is TGTGCCAGCAGTTCCCACAGGGGAAGGGGCTACGAGCAGTACTTC.